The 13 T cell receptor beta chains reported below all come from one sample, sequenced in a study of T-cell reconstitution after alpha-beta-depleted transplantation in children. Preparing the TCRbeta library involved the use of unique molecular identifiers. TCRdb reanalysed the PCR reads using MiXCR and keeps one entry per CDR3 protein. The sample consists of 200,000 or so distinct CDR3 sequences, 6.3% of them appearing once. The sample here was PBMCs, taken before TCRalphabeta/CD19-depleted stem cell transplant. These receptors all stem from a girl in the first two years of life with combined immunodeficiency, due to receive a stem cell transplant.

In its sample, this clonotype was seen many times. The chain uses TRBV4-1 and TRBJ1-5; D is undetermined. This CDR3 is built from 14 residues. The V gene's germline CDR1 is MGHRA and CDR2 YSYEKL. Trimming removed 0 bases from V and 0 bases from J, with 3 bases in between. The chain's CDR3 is CASSQEASNQPQHF. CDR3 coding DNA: TGCGCCAGCAGCCAAGAGGCTAGCAATCAGCCCCAGCATTTT.

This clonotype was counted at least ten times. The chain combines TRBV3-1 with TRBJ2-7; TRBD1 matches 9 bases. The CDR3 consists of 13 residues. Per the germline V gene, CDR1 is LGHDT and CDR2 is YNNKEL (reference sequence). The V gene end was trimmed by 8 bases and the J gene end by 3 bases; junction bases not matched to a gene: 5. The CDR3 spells CASSQGAFYEQYF. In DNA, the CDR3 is TGTGCCAGCTCACAGGGGGCTTTCTACGAGCAGTACTTC.

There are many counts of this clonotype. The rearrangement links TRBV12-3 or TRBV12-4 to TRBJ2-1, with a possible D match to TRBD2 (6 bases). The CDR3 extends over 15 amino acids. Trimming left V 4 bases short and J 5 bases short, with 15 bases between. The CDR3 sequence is CASSSLTGSNNEQFF. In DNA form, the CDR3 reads TGTGCCAGCAGTTCTCTTACCGGGAGTAACAATGAGCAGTTCTTC.

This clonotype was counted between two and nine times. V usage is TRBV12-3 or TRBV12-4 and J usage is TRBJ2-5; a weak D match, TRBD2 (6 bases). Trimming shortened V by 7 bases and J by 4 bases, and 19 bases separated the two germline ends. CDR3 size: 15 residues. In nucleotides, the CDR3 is TGTGCCAGCACCTCTGGCGGGGCGGGTCCAGAGACCCAGTACTTC. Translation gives CASTSGGAGPETQYF.

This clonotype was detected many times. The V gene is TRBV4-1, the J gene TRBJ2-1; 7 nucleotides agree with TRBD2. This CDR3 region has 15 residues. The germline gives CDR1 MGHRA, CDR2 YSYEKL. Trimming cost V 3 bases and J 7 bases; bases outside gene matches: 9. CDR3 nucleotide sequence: TGCGCCAGCAGCCACGGCGGGAGCAGTGTAAATGAGCAGTTCTTC. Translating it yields CASSHGGSSVNEQFF.

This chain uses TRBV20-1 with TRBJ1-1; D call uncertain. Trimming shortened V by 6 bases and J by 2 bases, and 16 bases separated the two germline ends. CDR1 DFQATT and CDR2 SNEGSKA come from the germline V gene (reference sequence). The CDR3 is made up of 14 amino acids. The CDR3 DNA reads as TGCAGTGCCCATTCCGACGAAACCAACACTGAAGCTTTCTTT. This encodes CSAHSDETNTEAFF.

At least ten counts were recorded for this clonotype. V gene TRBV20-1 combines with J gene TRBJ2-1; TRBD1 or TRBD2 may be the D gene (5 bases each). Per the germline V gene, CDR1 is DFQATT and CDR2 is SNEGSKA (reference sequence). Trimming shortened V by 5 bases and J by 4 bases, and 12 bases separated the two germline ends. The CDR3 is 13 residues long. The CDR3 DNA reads TGCAGTGCTGTCGGGACGGGTTACAATGAGCAGTTCTTC. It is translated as CSAVGTGYNEQFF.

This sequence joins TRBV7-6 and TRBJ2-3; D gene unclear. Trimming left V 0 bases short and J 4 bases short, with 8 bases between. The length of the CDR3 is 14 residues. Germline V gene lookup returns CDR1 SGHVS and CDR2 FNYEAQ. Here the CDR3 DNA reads TGTGCCAGCAGCTTAGCGTCAGGCCCAGATACGCAGTATTTT. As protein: CASSLASGPDTQYF.

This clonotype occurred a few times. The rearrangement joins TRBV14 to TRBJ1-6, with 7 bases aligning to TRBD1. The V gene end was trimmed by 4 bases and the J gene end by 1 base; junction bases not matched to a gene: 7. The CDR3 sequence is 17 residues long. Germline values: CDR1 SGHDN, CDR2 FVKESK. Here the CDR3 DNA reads TGTGCCAGCAGCCGCGATCAGGGGGAATCCTATAATTCACCCCTCCACTTT. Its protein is CASSRDQGESYNSPLHF.

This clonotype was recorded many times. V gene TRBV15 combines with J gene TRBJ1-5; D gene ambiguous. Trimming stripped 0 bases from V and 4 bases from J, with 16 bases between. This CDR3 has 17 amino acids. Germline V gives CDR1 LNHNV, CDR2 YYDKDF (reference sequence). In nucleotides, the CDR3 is TGTGCCACCAGCAGAGATATGGGCCCCGGTAAGAATCAGCCCCAGCATTTT. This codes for CATSRDMGPGKNQPQHF.

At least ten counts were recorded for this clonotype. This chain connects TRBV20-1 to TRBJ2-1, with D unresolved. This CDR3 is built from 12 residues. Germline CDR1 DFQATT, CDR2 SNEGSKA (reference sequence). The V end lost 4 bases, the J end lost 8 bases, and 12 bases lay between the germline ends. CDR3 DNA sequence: TGCAGTGCTATAGTCGGTTTGGATGAGCAGTTCTTC. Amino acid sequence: CSAIVGLDEQFF.

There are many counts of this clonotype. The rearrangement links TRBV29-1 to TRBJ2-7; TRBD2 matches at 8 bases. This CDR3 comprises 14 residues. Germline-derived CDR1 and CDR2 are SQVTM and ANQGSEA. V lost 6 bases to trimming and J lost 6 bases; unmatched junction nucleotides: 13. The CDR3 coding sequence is TGCAGCGTAGATACCGGGACTAGGCCGGCCGAGCAGTACTTC. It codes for CSVDTGTRPAEQYF.

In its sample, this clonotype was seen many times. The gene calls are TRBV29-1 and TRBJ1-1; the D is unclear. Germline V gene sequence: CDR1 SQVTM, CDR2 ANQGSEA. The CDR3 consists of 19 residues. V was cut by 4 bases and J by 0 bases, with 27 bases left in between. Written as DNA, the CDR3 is TGCAGCGTTGGGCTATTGAGGCTCAGGAGATGCATTTTGAACACTGAAGCTTTCTTT. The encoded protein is CSVGLLRLRRCILNTEAFF.